This T cell receptor (beta chain) was obtained from a study of cytomegalovirus exposure and HLA in healthy donors. This CDR3 is 13 amino acids long. Germline V gene lookup returns CDR1 SGHNT and CDR2 YYREEE (reference sequence). The V gene end was trimmed by 2 bases and the J gene end by 6 bases; junction bases not matched to a gene: 3. Amplification used 60 Vbeta primers and 13 Jbeta primers. Assay used: immunoSEQ multiplex PCR; TCRdb lists only in-frame clones, some missing. This table holds under 200,000 clones, about four fifths found once. The chain couples TRBV5-4 to TRBJ1-2; 8 nucleotides match TRBD1. What was sequenced was PBMCs. This sequence originates from a woman between 18 and 29 years old in good health and CMV-seronegative. The CDR3 region is CASSFDRGNGYTF. CDR3 in DNA: TGTGCCAGCAGCTTTGACAGGGGAAATGGCTACACCTTC.